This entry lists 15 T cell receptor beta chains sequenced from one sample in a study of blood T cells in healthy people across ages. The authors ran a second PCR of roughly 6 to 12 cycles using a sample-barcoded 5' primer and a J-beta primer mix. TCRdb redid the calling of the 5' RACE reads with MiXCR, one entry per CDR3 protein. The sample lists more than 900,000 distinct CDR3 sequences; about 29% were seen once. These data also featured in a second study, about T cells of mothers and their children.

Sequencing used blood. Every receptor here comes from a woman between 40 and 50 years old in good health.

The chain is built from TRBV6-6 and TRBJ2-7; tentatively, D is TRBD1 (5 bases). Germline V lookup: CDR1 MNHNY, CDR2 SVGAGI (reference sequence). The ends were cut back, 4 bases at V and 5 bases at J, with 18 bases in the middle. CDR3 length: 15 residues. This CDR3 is CASSLGRGRAHEQYF. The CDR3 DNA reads TGTGCCAGCAGTTTGGGTAGGGGCCGGGCCCACGAGCAGTACTTC.

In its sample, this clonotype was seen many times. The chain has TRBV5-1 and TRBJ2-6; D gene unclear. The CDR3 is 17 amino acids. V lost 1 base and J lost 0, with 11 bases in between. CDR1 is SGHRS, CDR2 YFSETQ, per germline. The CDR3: CASSLRVLSSGANVLTF. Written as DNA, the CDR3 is TGCGCCAGCAGCTTGAGGGTCCTTAGCTCTGGGGCCAACGTCCTGACTTTC.

The CDR3 here is CASSLFGLVGPYEQFF. The CDR3 bases are TGTGCCAGCAGCTTATTCGGCCTTGTGGGGCCCTACGAGCAGTTCTTC. This chain links TRBV7-9 with TRBJ2-1; D is possibly TRBD1 (5 bases). The CDR3 sequence is 16 residues long. Trimming left V 2 bases short and J 10 bases short, with 21 bases between. Germline CDR1 SEHNR, CDR2 FQNEAQ (reference sequence).

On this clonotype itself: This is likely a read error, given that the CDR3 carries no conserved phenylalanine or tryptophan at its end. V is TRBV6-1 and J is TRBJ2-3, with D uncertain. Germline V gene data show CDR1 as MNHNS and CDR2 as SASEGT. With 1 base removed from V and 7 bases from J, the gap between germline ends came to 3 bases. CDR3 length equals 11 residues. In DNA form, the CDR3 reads TGTGCCAGCAGTGAAGGGAATACGCAGTATTTG. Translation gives CASSEGNTQYL.

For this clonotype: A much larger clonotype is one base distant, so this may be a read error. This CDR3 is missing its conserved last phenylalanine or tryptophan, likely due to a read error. The CDR3 DNA reads TGTGCCAGCAGCCCAGGGATCTCCTACGAGCAGTACTGC. Translation gives CASSPGISYEQYC. The J gene is TRBJ2-7, the V gene TRBV9; weak D call: TRBD1 (5 bases). The CDR3 is 13 amino acids. Trimming removed 4 bases at V and 0 bases at J, with 8 bases between. Germline lookup yields CDR1 SGDLS and CDR2 YYNGEE.

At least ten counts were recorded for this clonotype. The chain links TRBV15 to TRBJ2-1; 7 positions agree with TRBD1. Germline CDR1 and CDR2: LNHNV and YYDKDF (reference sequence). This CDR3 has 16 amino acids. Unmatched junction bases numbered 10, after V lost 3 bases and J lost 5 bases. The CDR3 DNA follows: TGTGCCACCAGCAGGCCTCCGGGACAGATAAACAATGAGCAGTTCTTC. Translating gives CATSRPPGQINNEQFF.

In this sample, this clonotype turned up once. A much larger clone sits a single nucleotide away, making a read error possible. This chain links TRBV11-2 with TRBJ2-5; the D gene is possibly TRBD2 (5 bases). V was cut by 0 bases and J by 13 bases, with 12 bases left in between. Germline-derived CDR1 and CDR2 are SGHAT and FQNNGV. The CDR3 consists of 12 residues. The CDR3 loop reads CASSLDRLALYF. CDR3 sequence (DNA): TGTGCCAGCAGCTTAGATCGGCTAGCTCTGTACTTC.

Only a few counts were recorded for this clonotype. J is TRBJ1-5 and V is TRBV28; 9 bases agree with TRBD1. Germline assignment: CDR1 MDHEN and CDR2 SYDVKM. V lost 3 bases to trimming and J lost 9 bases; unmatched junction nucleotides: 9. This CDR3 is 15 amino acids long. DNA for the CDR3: TGTGCCAGCAGTTTTCGGGACAGGGTCCTTTGGCCCCAGCATTTT. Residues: CASSFRDRVLWPQHF.

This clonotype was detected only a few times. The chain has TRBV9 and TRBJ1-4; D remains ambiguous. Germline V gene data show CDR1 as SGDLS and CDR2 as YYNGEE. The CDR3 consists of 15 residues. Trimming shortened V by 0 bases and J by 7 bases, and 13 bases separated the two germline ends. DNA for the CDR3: TGTGCCAGCAGCGTAGAGGGCCGAGGGAGTGAAAAACTGTTTTTT. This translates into CASSVEGRGSEKLFF.

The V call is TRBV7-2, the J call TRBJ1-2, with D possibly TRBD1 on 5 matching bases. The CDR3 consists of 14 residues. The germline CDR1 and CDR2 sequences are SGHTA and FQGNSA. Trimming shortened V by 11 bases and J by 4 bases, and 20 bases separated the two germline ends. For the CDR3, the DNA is TGTGCCGGGGGAAGGGTGCGTGCGCCCTATGGCTACACCTTC. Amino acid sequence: CAGGRVRAPYGYTF.

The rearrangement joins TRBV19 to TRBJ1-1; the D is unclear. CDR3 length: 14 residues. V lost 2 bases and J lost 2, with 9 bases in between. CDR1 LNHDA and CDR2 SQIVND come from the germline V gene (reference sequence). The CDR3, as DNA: TGTGCCAGTAGTATAACCTCTCTCAACACTGAAGCTTTCTTT. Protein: CASSITSLNTEAFF. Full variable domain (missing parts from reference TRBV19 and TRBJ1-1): DGGITQSPKYLFRKEGQNVTLSCEQNLNHDAMYWYRQDPGQGLRLIYYSQIVNDFQKGDIAEGYSVSREKKESFPLTVTSAQKNPTAFYLCASSITSLNTEAFFGQGTRLTVV.

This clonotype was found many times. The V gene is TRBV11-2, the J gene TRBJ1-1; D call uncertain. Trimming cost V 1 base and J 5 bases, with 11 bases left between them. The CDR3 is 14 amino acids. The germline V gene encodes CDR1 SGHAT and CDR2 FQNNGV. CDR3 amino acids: CASSLGVTSTEAFF. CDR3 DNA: TGTGCCAGCAGCTTAGGCGTCACCAGTACTGAAGCTTTCTTT.

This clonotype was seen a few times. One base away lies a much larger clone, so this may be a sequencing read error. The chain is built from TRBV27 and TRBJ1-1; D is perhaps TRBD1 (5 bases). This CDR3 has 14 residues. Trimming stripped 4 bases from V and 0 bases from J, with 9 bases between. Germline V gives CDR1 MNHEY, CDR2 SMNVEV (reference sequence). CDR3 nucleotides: TGTGCCAGCAGTTCCGGGGGGGTGAACACTGAAGCTTTCTTT. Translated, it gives CASSSGGVNTEAFF.

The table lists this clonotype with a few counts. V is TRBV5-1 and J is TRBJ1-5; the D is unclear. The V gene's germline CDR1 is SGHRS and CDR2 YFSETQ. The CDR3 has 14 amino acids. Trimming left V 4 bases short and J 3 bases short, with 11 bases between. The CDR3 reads CASSLDGLNQPQHF. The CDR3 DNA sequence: TGCGCCAGCAGCCTCGACGGACTCAATCAGCCCCAGCATTTT.

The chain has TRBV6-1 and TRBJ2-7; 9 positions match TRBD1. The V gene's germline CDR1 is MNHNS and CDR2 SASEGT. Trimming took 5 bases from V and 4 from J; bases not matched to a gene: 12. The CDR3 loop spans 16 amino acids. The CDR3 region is CASSRASTGGLYEQYF. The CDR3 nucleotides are TGTGCCAGCAGTCGCGCTTCGACAGGGGGGCTTTACGAGCAGTACTTC.